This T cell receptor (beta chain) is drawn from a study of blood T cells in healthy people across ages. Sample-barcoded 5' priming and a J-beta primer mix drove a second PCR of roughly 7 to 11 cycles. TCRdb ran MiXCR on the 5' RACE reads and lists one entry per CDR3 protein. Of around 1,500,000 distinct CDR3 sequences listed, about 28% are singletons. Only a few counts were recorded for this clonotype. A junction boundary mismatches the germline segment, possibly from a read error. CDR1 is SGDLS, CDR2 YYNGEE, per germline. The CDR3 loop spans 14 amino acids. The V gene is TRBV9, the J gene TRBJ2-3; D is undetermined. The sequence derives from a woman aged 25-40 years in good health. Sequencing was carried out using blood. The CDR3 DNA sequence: TGTGCCAGCAGGGTAGGCGAGGCCACAGATACGCAGTATTTT. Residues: CASRVGEATDTQYF.